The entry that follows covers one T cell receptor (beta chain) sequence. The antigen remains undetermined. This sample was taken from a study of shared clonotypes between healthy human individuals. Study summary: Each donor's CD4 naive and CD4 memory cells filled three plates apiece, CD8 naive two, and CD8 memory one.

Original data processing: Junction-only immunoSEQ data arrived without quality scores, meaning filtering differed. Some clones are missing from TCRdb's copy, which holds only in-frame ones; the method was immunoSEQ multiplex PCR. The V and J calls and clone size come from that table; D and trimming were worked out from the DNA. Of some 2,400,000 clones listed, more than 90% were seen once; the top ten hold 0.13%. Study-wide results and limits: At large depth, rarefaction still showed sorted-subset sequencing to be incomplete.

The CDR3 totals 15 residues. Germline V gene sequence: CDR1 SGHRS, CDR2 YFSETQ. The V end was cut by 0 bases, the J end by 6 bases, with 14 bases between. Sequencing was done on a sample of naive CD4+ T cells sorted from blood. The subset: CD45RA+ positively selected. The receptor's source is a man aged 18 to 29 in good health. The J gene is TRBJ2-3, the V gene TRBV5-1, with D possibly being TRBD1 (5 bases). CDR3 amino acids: CASSLVAGPGDTQYF. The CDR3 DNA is TGCGCCAGCAGCTTGGTTGCAGGGCCTGGGGATACGCAGTATTTT.